The 31 T cell receptor beta chains reported below all come from one sample, sequenced in a study of T cell repertoires in cytomegalovirus infection. Which antigens these TCRs recognize remains unknown. TCRdb redid the calling of the reads with MiXCR, one entry per CDR3 protein. The data contain about 400,000 distinct CDR3 sequences, roughly a third of them singletons. The sequencing here drew on cultured PBMCs, taken from culture after CMV antigen stimulation. The origin of the receptors is a human donor in good health (CMV status not recorded). Some clones in this sample may be carry-over from other donors' samples.

This clonotype turned up a few times. The chain employs TRBV7-2 and TRBJ1-2; D is perhaps TRBD1 (5 bases). Per germline, CDR1 SGHTA and CDR2 FQGNSA. Trimming took 2 bases from V and 4 from J, leaving 11 bases between them. The CDR3 runs 14 residues. The CDR3: CASSLLGRGYGYTF. CDR3 nucleotides: TGTGCCAGCAGCTTACTAGGGAGGGGCTATGGCTACACCTTC.

This clonotype has a handful of counts. The CDR3 DNA reads TGTGCCAGCAGCTTAGTATTTGGGTCGCGGGACTCATACAATGAGCAGTTCTTC. Translated: CASSLVFGSRDSYNEQFF. The chain joins TRBV7-8 to TRBJ2-1; a weak D match, TRBD2 (6 bases). The CDR3 is made up of 18 amino acids. The germline gives CDR1 SGHVS, CDR2 FQNEAQ. Trimming stripped 1 base from V and 4 bases from J, with 20 bases between.

In its sample, this clonotype was seen a few times. The rearrangement joins TRBV12-3 or TRBV12-4 to TRBJ2-1; D is unclear. The CDR3 has 14 amino acids. V was pared by 4 bases and J by 6 bases, with 13 bases between. The CDR3 DNA reads TGTGCCAGCAGTTCTGCCTACGGTCTCAATGAGCAGTTCTTC. Protein: CASSSAYGLNEQFF.

This chain connects TRBV6-2 or TRBV6-3 to TRBJ2-1; 8 bases align to TRBD2. The CDR3 contains 15 residues. From germline, CDR1 is MNHEY and CDR2 SVGEGT. V lost 7 bases and J lost 7; bases outside the gene matches: 12. The CDR3: CASNPAGARWNEQFF. CDR3 nucleotides: TGTGCCAGCAACCCAGCGGGAGCTAGGTGGAATGAGCAGTTCTTC.

The J gene is TRBJ2-7, the V gene TRBV6-2 or TRBV6-3, with 7 bases fitting TRBD1. V trimming: 5 bases; J trimming: 1 base; junction bases outside the gene matches: 11. There are 16 residues in the CDR3. Germline CDR1 reads MNHEY; CDR2 reads SVGEGT. The CDR3 sequence: CASSTTRQGLSYEQYF. The CDR3 DNA is TGTGCCAGCAGTACAACCAGACAGGGCCTATCCTACGAGCAGTACTTC.

The chain couples TRBV20-1 to TRBJ2-7; 8 bases are a match to TRBD1. Germline CDR1 is DFQATT and CDR2 is SNEGSKA (reference sequence). This CDR3 has 11 residues. The junction had 3 bases not matched to a gene; V was cut back by 5 bases and J by 6 bases. Here the CDR3 reads CSAQGTGEQYV. The CDR3 nucleotides are TGCAGTGCTCAGGGGACAGGCGAGCAGTACGTC.

V usage is TRBV28 and J usage is TRBJ1-2, with D unresolved. Trimming removed 6 bases from V and 4 bases from J, with 15 bases in between. CDR1 and CDR2 from the germline V gene are MDHEN and SYDVKM. CDR3 length equals 14 residues. The chain's CDR3 is CASRWARGVYGYTF. DNA for the CDR3: TGTGCCAGCAGGTGGGCGCGCGGGGTCTATGGCTACACCTTC.

This clonotype was recorded a few times. The rearrangement links TRBV27 to TRBJ2-1, with 10 bases that match TRBD2. The germline V gene encodes CDR1 MNHEY and CDR2 SMNVEV (reference sequence). V trimming: 4 bases; J trimming: 7 bases; junction bases outside the gene matches: 19. The CDR3 covers 19 residues. The CDR3 DNA follows: TGTGCCAGCAGTTCAGATCATCTTTGGGCTAGCGGGAGACGAAATGAGCAGTTCTTC. It is translated as CASSSDHLWASGRRNEQFF.

This sequence joins TRBV12-3 or TRBV12-4 and TRBJ1-1; D is possibly TRBD1 (5 bases). With 1 base removed from V and 6 bases from J, the gap between germline ends came to 18 bases. The CDR3 extends over 16 amino acids. The CDR3, as DNA: TGTGCCAGCAGTTTAGGTCTTGTCAGGGACGCGGCTGAAGCTTTCTTT. It is translated as CASSLGLVRDAAEAFF.

This clonotype has just a few counts. The chain uses TRBV12-3 or TRBV12-4 and TRBJ1-4; the D is unclear. The germline V and J ends were trimmed by 7 bases and 3 bases, with 12 bases remaining between them. The CDR3 has 14 residues. The CDR3 sequence: CASTLEGPNEKLFF. The DNA of the CDR3 is TGTGCCAGCACCTTAGAAGGGCCTAATGAAAAACTGTTTTTT.

The chain carries TRBV28 and TRBJ2-1; 9 bases fit TRBD2. Germline assignment: CDR1 MDHEN and CDR2 SYDVKM. CDR3 length: 16 amino acids. Trimming removed 2 bases from V and 7 bases from J; junction bases left unmatched: 9. DNA of the CDR3: TGTGCCAGCAGTTTAGCGGGAGGGCCCTCGGTAAATGAGCAGTTCTTC. Its translation: CASSLAGGPSVNEQFF.

The CDR3 here is CAWRSNTEAFF. For the CDR3, the DNA is TGTGCCTGGAGGTCGAACACTGAAGCTTTCTTT. The chain couples TRBV30 to TRBJ1-1; D gene ambiguous. V gave up 3 bases and J gave up 1 base, with 3 bases separating them. The CDR3 length is 11 residues. Germline CDR1 GTSNPN, CDR2 SVGIG (reference sequence).

The chain employs TRBV27 and TRBJ2-1; 10 bases are shared with TRBD2. Germline V gene sequence: CDR1 MNHEY, CDR2 SMNVEV (reference sequence). The junction had 4 bases not matched to a gene; V was cut back by 2 bases and J by 0 bases. The CDR3 consists of 17 residues. CDR3 bases: TGTGCCAGCAGTTTACTACTAGCGGGAAACTCCTACAATGAGCAGTTCTTC. Translated, it gives CASSLLLAGNSYNEQFF.

This clonotype was observed a few times. The V call is TRBV7-6, the J call TRBJ2-7; 8 bases are shared with TRBD1. V trimming: 6 bases; J trimming: 2 bases; junction bases outside the gene matches: 6. Germline V lookup: CDR1 SGHVS, CDR2 FNYEAQ. CDR3 length equals 14 residues. CDR3 in amino acids: CASSRQGRPYEQYF. The CDR3 DNA sequence: TGTGCCAGCAGTAGACAGGGGAGACCCTACGAGCAGTACTTC.

This clonotype was counted once. The chain is built from TRBV7-7 and TRBJ2-7; D is unclear. CDR1 and CDR2 (germline): SSHAT, FNYEAQ (reference sequence). The CDR3 has 16 amino acids. CDR3 nucleotide sequence: TGTGCTAGCAGCTTAGGACCTGCTACCTTTGAGGACGAGCAGTACGTC. Translating gives CASSLGPATFEDEQYV.

This chain uses TRBV9 with TRBJ1-1; D not certain. Trimming removed 0 bases at V and 1 base at J, with 4 bases between. Germline V gene lookup returns CDR1 SGDLS and CDR2 YYNGEE. The CDR3 has 13 residues. The CDR3 here is CASSVDANTEAFF. Written as DNA, the CDR3 is TGTGCCAGCAGCGTAGATGCGAACACTGAAGCTTTCTTT.

This chain connects TRBV12-3 or TRBV12-4 to TRBJ2-6; 7 bases are shared with TRBD1. J lost 2 bases, V lost 4 bases, and 5 bases had no gene match. CDR3 size: 16 residues. This CDR3 reads CASSSSQGAGANVLTF. CDR3 coding DNA: TGTGCCAGCAGTTCCTCCCAGGGGGCTGGGGCCAACGTCCTGACTTTC.

The rearrangement joins TRBV29-1 to TRBJ2-6, with TRBD1 as a possible D gene (8 bases). The CDR3 runs 19 residues. Germline CDR1 is SQVTM and CDR2 is ANQGSEA. Trimming removed 5 bases at V and 0 bases at J, with 23 bases between. The CDR3 is CSVIDRGGFEFSGANVLTF. In DNA, the CDR3 is TGCAGCGTTATCGACAGGGGAGGGTTTGAGTTCTCTGGGGCCAACGTCCTGACTTTC.

The gene calls are TRBV7-2 and TRBJ1-1; D unresolved. The length of the CDR3 is 16 residues. Germline values: CDR1 SGHTA, CDR2 FQGNSA. V was shortened by 3 bases and J by 0 bases, with 14 bases between the two germline ends. The CDR3 DNA follows: TGTGCCAGCAGCTTTATTTCGGCAGTAATGAACACTGAAGCTTTCTTT. It encodes CASSFISAVMNTEAFF.

There are many counts of this clonotype. The chain carries TRBV7-2 and TRBJ2-5; no firm D call. Deletions cut 4 bases from V and 5 bases from J, with 5 bases between. CDR3 length equals 11 residues. CDR1 and CDR2 (germline): SGHTA, FQGNSA. CDR3 sequence: CASSSVETQYF. For the CDR3, the DNA is TGTGCCAGCAGCTCGGTGGAGACCCAGTACTTC. Full variable domain (remainder filled in from reference TRBV7-2 and TRBJ2-5): GAGVSQSPSNKVTEKGKDVELRCDPISGHTALYWYRQSLGQGLEFLIYFQGNSAPDKSGLPSDRFSAERTGGSVSTLTIQRTQQEDSAVYLCASSSVETQYFGPGTRLLVL.

V gene TRBV12-3 or TRBV12-4 combines with J gene TRBJ1-1; D unresolved. The ends were cut back, 5 bases at V and 6 bases at J, with 13 bases in the middle. The CDR3 is made up of 13 amino acids. The CDR3 loop reads CASSPTTGSEAFF. The DNA of the CDR3 is TGTGCCAGCAGTCCTACAACTGGATCTGAAGCTTTCTTT.

In this sample, this clonotype turned up many times. The V call is TRBV7-2, the J call TRBJ1-2; D is uncertain. Trimming took off 1 base at V and 4 bases at J, with 10 bases between the two ends. The CDR3 consists of 14 residues. The V gene's germline CDR1 is SGHTA and CDR2 FQGNSA. The CDR3 reads CASSLEPRSYGYTF. DNA of the CDR3: TGTGCCAGCAGCTTAGAGCCGAGGAGCTATGGCTACACCTTC.

The chain employs TRBV7-2 and TRBJ2-3, with 9 bases aligning to TRBD2. Germline values: CDR1 SGHTA, CDR2 FQGNSA. The CDR3 extends over 18 amino acids. Losses at the gene ends were 5 bases for V and 5 bases for J; bases not matched to a gene: 17. The CDR3 sequence is CASSAVRTSAKFIDTQYF. CDR3 nucleotides: TGTGCCAGCAGCGCCGTAAGGACTAGCGCAAAGTTTATAGATACGCAGTATTTT.

The V call is TRBV7-2, the J call TRBJ1-2; no definite D call. In germline, CDR1 is SGHTA, CDR2 FQGNSA. Trimming cost V 7 bases and J 7 bases, with 13 bases left between them. This CDR3 contains 12 residues. The DNA of the CDR3 is TGTGCCAGCACCGGCCCCGTGAGTGGCTACACCTTC. It yields the protein CASTGPVSGYTF.

V usage is TRBV5-1 and J usage is TRBJ2-1, with D possibly matching TRBD2 (6 bases). The CDR3 consists of 14 residues. The germline V gene has CDR1 SGHRS and CDR2 YFSETQ. V was shortened by 0 bases and J by 8 bases, with 12 bases between the two germline ends. The CDR3, as DNA: TGCGCCAGCAGCTTGGTCCAGGGAGGAGATGAGCAGTTCTTC. Its translation: CASSLVQGGDEQFF.

The chain has TRBV12-5 and TRBJ2-3, with 10 bases that match TRBD2. Germline CDR1 reads LGHNT; CDR2 reads FRNRAP. J lost 1 base, V lost 7 bases, and 8 bases had no gene match. CDR3 length equals 16 residues. The CDR3 protein is CASVSRTSGRTDTQYF. CDR3 DNA sequence: TGTGCTAGTGTTTCGAGGACTAGCGGACGCACAGATACGCAGTATTTT.

This clonotype showed up many times. This chain joins TRBV15 and TRBJ2-1; D is possibly TRBD1 or TRBD2 (5 bases each). The V end lost 0 bases, the J end lost 3 bases, and 15 bases lay between the germline ends. Germline V gene data show CDR1 as LNHNV and CDR2 as YYDKDF (reference sequence). The CDR3 spans 17 residues. The CDR3 reads CATSREPGTGDYNEQFF. CDR3 sequence (DNA): TGTGCCACCAGCAGAGAACCCGGGACCGGCGACTACAATGAGCAGTTCTTC.

This clonotype was found many times. The V gene is TRBV28, the J gene TRBJ1-2; weak D call: TRBD1 (5 bases). With 2 bases removed from V and 7 bases from J, the gap between germline ends came to 14 bases. This CDR3 region has 14 residues. From germline, CDR1 is MDHEN and CDR2 SYDVKM. The CDR3 protein is CASSLALMTVGYTF. The DNA for the CDR3 is TGTGCCAGCAGTTTAGCCCTCATGACAGTTGGCTACACCTTC.

This chain uses TRBV7-2 with TRBJ2-7, with no clear D. Germline V CDR1 and CDR2: SGHTA, FQGNSA. The CDR3 loop spans 14 amino acids. V lost 2 bases and J lost 6, with 14 bases in between. CDR3 residues: CASSLFAFSGEQYV. The CDR3 bases are TGTGCCAGCAGCTTATTTGCCTTTTCAGGCGAGCAGTACGTC.

This clonotype has only a few counts. The chain has TRBV7-2 and TRBJ2-6; TRBD2 agrees at 8 bases. The germline gives CDR1 SGHTA, CDR2 FQGNSA. Trimming cost V 0 bases and J 0 bases; bases outside gene matches: 4. The CDR3 consists of 18 residues. This CDR3 is CASSLALAGASGANVLTF. CDR3 DNA sequence: TGTGCCAGCAGCTTAGCGCTAGCGGGTGCCTCTGGGGCCAACGTCCTGACTTTC.

This clonotype has a single count. This chain links TRBV20-1 with TRBJ2-3, with 7 bases matching TRBD2. The CDR3 contains 14 residues. Germline-derived CDR1 and CDR2 are DFQATT and SNEGSKA (reference sequence). V lost 1 base and J lost 1; bases outside the gene matches: 2. CDR3: CSARGLAGTDTQYF. DNA for the CDR3: TGCAGTGCTAGAGGGCTAGCGGGCACAGATACGCAGTATTTT.